A single sample is the source of the 13 T cell receptor beta chains below, sequenced in a study of blood T cell repertoires in COVID-19. Clones were read by immunoSEQ multiplex PCR, and TCRdb kept only the in-frame ones, dropping some. The table shows over 300,000 clones, with over 70% occurring only once. The sample taken for sequencing was peripheral blood. The source is a woman aged 50 to 65 with acute or convalescent COVID-19.

The chain recombines TRBV7-2 with TRBJ2-5; tentative D call: TRBD2 (6 bases). The CDR3 is 15 amino acids. V lost 5 bases and J lost 4, with 17 bases in between. Germline V gives CDR1 SGHTA, CDR2 FQGNSA. CDR3 DNA: TGTGCCAGCAGCCAACTACCCGGGGACTCAGAGACCCAGTACTTC. Translating it yields CASSQLPGDSETQYF.

V gene TRBV30 combines with J gene TRBJ2-7; perhaps TRBD2 as D (6 bases). CDR1 is GTSNPN and CDR2 is SVGIG in the germline V gene (reference sequence). Trimming left V 1 base short and J 0 bases short, with 13 bases between. This CDR3 comprises 15 residues. CDR3 protein: CAWSGGRTASYEQYF. CDR3 nucleotide sequence: TGTGCCTGGAGTGGTGGGAGGACTGCCTCCTACGAGCAGTACTTC.

The chain links TRBV6-5 to TRBJ2-1; 8 nucleotides agree with TRBD1. Germline loops: CDR1 MNHEY, CDR2 SVGAGI. The CDR3 totals 14 residues. V shed 5 bases, J shed 5 bases, and the junction held 5 bases outside the gene matches. The CDR3 region is CASSPRQGNNEQFF. CDR3 DNA: TGTGCCAGCAGTCCTCGACAGGGGAACAATGAGCAGTTCTTC.

This clone was recorded once. This chain connects TRBV30 to TRBJ1-3; the D is unclear. CDR3 length equals 14 residues. Germline CDR1 is GTSNPN and CDR2 is SVGIG (reference sequence). Between the trimmed V and J ends, which lost 1 base and 0 bases, there was a span of 7 bases. This CDR3 is CAWSGLTSGNTIYF. DNA of the CDR3: TGTGCCTGGAGTGGCCTAACCTCTGGAAACACCATATATTTT.

This chain joins TRBV18 and TRBJ2-7; no clear D gene. Trimming stripped 3 bases from V and 6 bases from J, with 15 bases between. CDR3 length equals 14 residues. Germline V gives CDR1 KGHSH, CDR2 LQKENI. CDR3 residues: CASSPRTDGSEQYF. As DNA, the CDR3 is TGTGCCAGCTCACCTCGAACAGACGGCTCCGAGCAGTACTTC.

V usage is TRBV7-9 and J usage is TRBJ2-2; 14 nucleotides align to TRBD2. This CDR3 spans 18 amino acids. J lost 4 bases, V lost 5 bases, and 9 bases had no gene match. Germline V gene sequence: CDR1 SEHNR, CDR2 FQNEAQ (reference sequence). CDR3 loop: CASSPRLAGGPGTGELFF. CDR3 coding DNA: TGTGCCAGCAGCCCCCGACTAGCGGGAGGGCCGGGCACCGGGGAGCTGTTTTTT.

The chain is built from TRBV15 and TRBJ1-2, with TRBD1 as a possible D gene (5 bases). The V gene lost 8 bases and the J gene lost 0 bases, with 10 bases spanning the gap. The germline V gene encodes CDR1 LNHNV and CDR2 YYDKDF (reference sequence). The CDR3 has 13 residues. In nucleotides, the CDR3 is TGTGCCACCGCATCCAGGGCTAACTATGGCTACACCTTC. This encodes CATASRANYGYTF.

The chain is built from TRBV4-2 and TRBJ2-2; no clear D. Germline lookup yields CDR1 LGHNA and CDR2 YNFKEQ. V gave up 2 bases and J gave up 2 bases, with 3 bases separating them. The CDR3 is 13 residues long. The CDR3 DNA reads as TGTGCCAGCAGCCAACCTAACACCGGGGAGCTGTTTTTT. Amino acid sequence: CASSQPNTGELFF.

The chain couples TRBV10-3 to TRBJ1-4; no reliable D call. The CDR3 loop spans 15 amino acids. Trimming left V 0 bases short and J 7 bases short, with 12 bases between. CDR1 is ENHRY, CDR2 SYGVKD, per germline. CDR3 bases: TGTGCCATCAGTGAGTCCACTGCCTCGGGTGAAAAACTGTTTTTT. Protein product: CAISESTASGEKLFF.

The chain combines TRBV7-9 with TRBJ1-3; D not certain. The germline V gene encodes CDR1 SEHNR and CDR2 FQNEAQ (reference sequence). Trimming cost V 2 bases and J 6 bases, with 8 bases left between them. This CDR3 comprises 13 residues. The CDR3 nucleotides read TGTGCCAGCAGCTTATTGGCCATAAACACCATATATTTT. Amino acids: CASSLLAINTIYF.

The J gene is TRBJ2-3, the V gene TRBV2, with D uncertain. The ends were cut back, 4 bases at V and 7 bases at J, with 6 bases in the middle. CDR3 size: 11 residues. Germline CDR1 is SNHLY and CDR2 is FYNNEI. The CDR3 nucleotides read TGTGCCAGCAGTGCCTCTCATACGCAGTATTTT. Translating it yields CASSASHTQYF.

The rearrangement links TRBV7-6 to TRBJ1-4, with 9 bases fitting TRBD1. The CDR3 is 19 residues long. The junction had 17 bases not matched to a gene; V was cut back by 5 bases and J by 4 bases. The germline V gene encodes CDR1 SGHVS and CDR2 FNYEAQ. CDR3 sequence reads: CASSVRDRVWGTSNEKLFF. For the CDR3, the DNA is TGTGCCAGCAGCGTCCGGGACAGGGTGTGGGGCACTAGTAATGAAAAACTGTTTTTT.

CDR3 bases: TGTGCCAGCAGCGCGCAGGGAAACGGGGAGCTGTTTTTT. Protein product: CASSAQGNGELFF. V and J are TRBV7-2 and TRBJ2-2; D is possibly TRBD1 (5 bases). With 5 bases removed from V and 7 bases from J, the gap between germline ends came to 11 bases. The CDR3 loop spans 13 amino acids. CDR1 is SGHTA, CDR2 FQGNSA, per germline.